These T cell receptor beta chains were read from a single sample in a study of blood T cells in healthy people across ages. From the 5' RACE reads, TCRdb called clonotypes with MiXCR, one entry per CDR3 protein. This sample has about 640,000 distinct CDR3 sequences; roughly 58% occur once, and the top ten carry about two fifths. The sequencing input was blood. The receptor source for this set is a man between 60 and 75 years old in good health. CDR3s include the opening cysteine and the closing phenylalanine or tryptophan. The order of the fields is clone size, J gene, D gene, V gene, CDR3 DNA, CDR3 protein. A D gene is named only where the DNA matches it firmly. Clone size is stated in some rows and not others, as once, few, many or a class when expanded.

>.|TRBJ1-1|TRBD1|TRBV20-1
TGCAGTGCTAGAGATGGGGGACAGGGGTGGGGCACTGAAGCTTTCTTT
CSARDGGQGWGTEAFF
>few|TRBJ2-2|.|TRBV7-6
TGTGCCAGCAGCTCACGACTAAACACCGGGGAGCTGTTTTTT
CASSSRLNTGELFF
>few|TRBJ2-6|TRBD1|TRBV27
TGTGCCAGCGGACAGGGTTTTGCTGGGGCCAACGTCCTGACTTTC
CASGQGFAGANVLTF
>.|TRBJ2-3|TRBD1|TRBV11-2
TGTGCCAGCAGCCCGTACGGGACAGGGGGGTCAGATACGCAGTATTTT
CASSPYGTGGSDTQYF
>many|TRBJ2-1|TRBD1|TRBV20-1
TGCAGTGCTAGAGTCGTGTCAGGGGGCTTTAGAGAGCAGTTCTTC
CSARVVSGGFREQFF
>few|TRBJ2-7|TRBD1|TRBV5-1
TGCGCCAGCAGCCCGAGGGGGCGACTTACCTACGAGCAGTACTTC
CASSPRGRLTYEQYF
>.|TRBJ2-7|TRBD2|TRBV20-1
TGCAGTGCTAGGCAAGCGGGGGTCTACGAGCAGTACTTC
CSARQAGVYEQYF
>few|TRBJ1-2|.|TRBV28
TGTGCCAGCAGTCAGGACTCCATAGGGCTCTATGGCTACACCTTC
CASSQDSIGLYGYTF
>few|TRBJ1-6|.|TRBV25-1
TGTGCCAGCAGTGAATCCCCCGGAGGAAATTCACCCCTCCACTTT
CASSESPGGNSPLHF
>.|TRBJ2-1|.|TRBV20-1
TGCAGTGCTAGAGGGTGGACGGAGAATAACAATGAGCAGTTCTTC
CSARGWTENNNEQFF
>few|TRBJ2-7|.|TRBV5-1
TGCGCCAGCAGAAGGACCCTATCCTACGAGCAGTACTTC
CASRRTLSYEQYF
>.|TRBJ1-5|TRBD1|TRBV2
TGTGCCAGCGGACAGGGTCTAGATCAGCCCCAGCATTTT
CASGQGLDQPQHF
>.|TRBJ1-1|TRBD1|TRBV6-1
TGTGCCAGCATCGGTCAGGGGGGCACTGAAGCTTTCTTT
CASIGQGGTEAFF
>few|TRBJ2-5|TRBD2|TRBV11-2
TGTGCCAGCAGCTTAGGGACTAGCGGAGACCGTCCTGGCGAGACCCAGTACTTC
CASSLGTSGDRPGETQYF
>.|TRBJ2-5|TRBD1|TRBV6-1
TGTGCCAGCAGTCGACAGGGGGAACGGGTGCGGGAGCGAGAGACCCAGTACTTC
CASSRQGERVRERETQYF
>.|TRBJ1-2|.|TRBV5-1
TGCGCCAGCAGCTTGGGGGATCTTAACTATGGCTACACCTTC
CASSLGDLNYGYTF
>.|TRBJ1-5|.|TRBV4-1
TGCGCCAGCAGCCCTGGGGAGGGGCAGAATCAGCCCCAGCATTTT
CASSPGEGQNQPQHF
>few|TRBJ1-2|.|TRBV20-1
TGCAGTGCCCCGGACAGCTTCCGCTATGGCTACACCTTC
CSAPDSFRYGYTF
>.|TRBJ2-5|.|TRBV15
TGTGCCACCAAAGAAGACCAGTACCAAGAGACCCAGTACTTC
CATKEDQYQETQYF
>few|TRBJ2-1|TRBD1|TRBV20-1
TGCGCCTTGGACAGGAATACATACAATGAGCAGTTCTTC
CALDRNTYNEQFF
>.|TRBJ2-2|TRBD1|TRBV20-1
TGCAGTGCCGGGACAGGGGTTCGGGGCACCGGGGAGCTGTTTTTT
CSAGTGVRGTGELFF
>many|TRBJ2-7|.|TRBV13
TGTGCCAGCAGCCGGGAATCGGGCCTAGCTCACGCCGAGCAGTACTTC
CASSRESGLAHAEQYF
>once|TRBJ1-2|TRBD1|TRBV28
TGTGCCAGCAGGATCACAGGGGCCCCCGTCGGGGGCTACACCTTC
CASRITGAPVGGYTF
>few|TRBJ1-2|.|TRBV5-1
TGCGCCAGCAGCTTGGAGGTTGCAGGGAATGGCTACACCTTC
CASSLEVAGNGYTF
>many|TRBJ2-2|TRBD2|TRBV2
TGTGCCAGCAGGCCGGGAGGAGGGGACACCGGGGAGCTGTTTTTT
CASRPGGGDTGELFF
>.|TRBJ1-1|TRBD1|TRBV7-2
TGTGCCAGCAGCTTGGGACTCCGACAGGGGACTTGGGGAGCTTTCTTT
CASSLGLRQGTWGAFF
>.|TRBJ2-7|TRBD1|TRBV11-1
TGTGCCAGCAGCCGGACAGGGTACTCCTACAATGAGCAGTACTTC
CASSRTGYSYNEQYF
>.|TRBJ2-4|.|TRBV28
TGTGCCAGCAGTGTTCTAGGGACGCAAAACATTCAGTACTTC
CASSVLGTQNIQYF
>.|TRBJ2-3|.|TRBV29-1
TGCAGCGTTGAAGTGGGTCAAAGCACAGATACGCAGTATTTT
CSVEVGQSTDTQYF
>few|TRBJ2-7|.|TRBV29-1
TGCAGCGTTCACGAACAGCAGGATCATTGCGAGCAGTACTTC
CSVHEQQDHCEQYF
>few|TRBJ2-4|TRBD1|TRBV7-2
TGTGCCAGCAGCCCCGACAGGGCCGGGGCCAAAAACATTCAGTACTTC
CASSPDRAGAKNIQYF
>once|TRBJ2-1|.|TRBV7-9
TGTGCCAGCAGCATGGGGCTAGTAGGGACCCCCACGTCAAATGAGCAGTTCTTC
CASSMGLVGTPTSNEQFF
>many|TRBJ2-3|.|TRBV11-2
TGTGCCAGCCTCCGGGGCCTGCGAGATACGCAGTATTTT
CASLRGLRDTQYF
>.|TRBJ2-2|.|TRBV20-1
TGCAGTGCCCCCTTCCAAACCGGGGAGCTGTTTTTT
CSAPFQTGELFF
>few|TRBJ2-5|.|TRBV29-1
TGCAGCGTTGACGCCCCAGAGACCCAGTACTTC
CSVDAPETQYF
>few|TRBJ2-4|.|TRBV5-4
TGTGCCAGCAGCCGGGGGCAGGACGACATTCAGTACTTC
CASSRGQDDIQYF
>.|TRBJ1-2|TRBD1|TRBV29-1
TGCAGCGTCGCCCCCGGGACAGCGGCCATGGGCTACACCTTC
CSVAPGTAAMGYTF
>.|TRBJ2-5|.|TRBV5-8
TGTGCCAGCAGCCGGGGGACACAGGGGAGAGAGACCCAGTACTTC
CASSRGTQGRETQYF
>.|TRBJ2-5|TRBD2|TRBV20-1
TGCAGTGCTCCTGGGACTAGCGGGGTAAAGACCCAGTACTTC
CSAPGTSGVKTQYF
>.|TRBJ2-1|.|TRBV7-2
TGTGCCAGCAGCTTAGCGCAGCCTAGCGCTGAGCAGTTCTTC
CASSLAQPSAEQFF
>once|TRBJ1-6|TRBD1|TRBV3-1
TGTGCCAGCAGCACCCAATCCCAGGGGGGAAGTTCACCCCTCCACTTT
CASSTQSQGGSSPLHF
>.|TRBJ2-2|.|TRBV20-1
TGCAGTGCTAGAGGGCGGCAGGGGACCGGGGAGCTGTTTTTT
CSARGRQGTGELFF
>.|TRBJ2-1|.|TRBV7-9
TGTGCCAGCAGCTTAGTGTCAGACTACAATGAGCAGTTCTTC
CASSLVSDYNEQFF
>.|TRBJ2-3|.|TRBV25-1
TGTGCCAGCACTGGGTCACCCCAAGCAGATACGCAGTATTTT
CASTGSPQADTQYF
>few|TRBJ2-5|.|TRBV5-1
TGCGCCAGCAGCTTGGGACCGGGACCCTCGGCGGAGACCCAGTACTTC
CASSLGPGPSAETQYF
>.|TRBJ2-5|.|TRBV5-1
TGCGCCAGCAGCTTCACGGGGGAGAACCAAGAGACCCAGTACTTC
CASSFTGENQETQYF
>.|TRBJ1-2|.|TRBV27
TGTGCCAGCAGTGAGACCAACCAGGGGACGGGCTACACCTTC
CASSETNQGTGYTF
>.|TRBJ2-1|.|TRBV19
TGTGCCGTCGGCTCTAATGAGCAGTTCTTC
CAVGSNEQFF
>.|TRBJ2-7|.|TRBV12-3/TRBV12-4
TGTGCCAGCAGACCCTACCGGGACAAAGGCTACGAGCAGTACTTC
CASRPYRDKGYEQYF
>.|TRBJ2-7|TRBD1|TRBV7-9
TGTGCCAGCAGCTTAGGGGACAGGGTCGCCTACGAGCAGTACTTC
CASSLGDRVAYEQYF
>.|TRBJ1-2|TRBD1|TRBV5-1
TGCGCCAGCAGCTCCGACAGGGGCGGCCTTGGCTACACCTTC
CASSSDRGGLGYTF
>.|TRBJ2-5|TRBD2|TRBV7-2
TGTGCCAGCAGCTTAGTTAGCGGGGTCTCAGAGACCCAGTACTTC
CASSLVSGVSETQYF
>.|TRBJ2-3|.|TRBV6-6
TGTGCCAGCAGTTACCAGACTCCGGGAGATACGCAGTATTTT
CASSYQTPGDTQYF
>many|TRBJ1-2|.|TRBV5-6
TGTGCCAGCAGCTTGGAGGTAGGGGGCTACACCTTC
CASSLEVGGYTF